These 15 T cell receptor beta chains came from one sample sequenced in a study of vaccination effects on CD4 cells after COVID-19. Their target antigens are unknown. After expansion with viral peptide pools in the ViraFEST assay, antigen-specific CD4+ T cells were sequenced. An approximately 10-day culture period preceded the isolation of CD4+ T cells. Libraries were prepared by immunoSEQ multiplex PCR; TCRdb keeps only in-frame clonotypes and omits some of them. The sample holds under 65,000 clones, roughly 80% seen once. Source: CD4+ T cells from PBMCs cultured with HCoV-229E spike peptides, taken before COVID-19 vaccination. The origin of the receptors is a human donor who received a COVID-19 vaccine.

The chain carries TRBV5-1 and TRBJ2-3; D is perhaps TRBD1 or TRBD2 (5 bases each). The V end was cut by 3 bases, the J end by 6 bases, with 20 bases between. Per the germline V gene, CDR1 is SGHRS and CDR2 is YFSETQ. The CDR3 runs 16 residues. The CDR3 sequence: CASSSIPGPSMDTQYF. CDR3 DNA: TGCGCCAGCAGCTCAATCCCGGGACCTTCCATGGATACGCAGTATTTT.

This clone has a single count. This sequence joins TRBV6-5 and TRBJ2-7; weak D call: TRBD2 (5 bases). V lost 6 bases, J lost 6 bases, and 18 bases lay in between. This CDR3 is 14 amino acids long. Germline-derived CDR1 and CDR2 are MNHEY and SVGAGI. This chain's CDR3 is CASRPRTVSGEQYV. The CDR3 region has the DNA TGTGCCAGCAGACCCCGGACTGTATCAGGCGAGCAGTACGTC.

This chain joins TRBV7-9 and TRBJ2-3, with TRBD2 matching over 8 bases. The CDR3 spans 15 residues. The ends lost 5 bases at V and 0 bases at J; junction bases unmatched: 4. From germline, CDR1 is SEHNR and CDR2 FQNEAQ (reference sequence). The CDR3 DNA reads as TGTGCCAGCAGCCAGCGGGGGACTAGCACAGATACGCAGTATTTT. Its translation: CASSQRGTSTDTQYF.

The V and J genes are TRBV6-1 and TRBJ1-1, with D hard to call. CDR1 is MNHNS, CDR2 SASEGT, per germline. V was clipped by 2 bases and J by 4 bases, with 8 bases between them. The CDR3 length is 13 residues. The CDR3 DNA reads TGTGCCAGCAGTGAAAAATGGGGCACTGAAGCTTTCTTT. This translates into CASSEKWGTEAFF.

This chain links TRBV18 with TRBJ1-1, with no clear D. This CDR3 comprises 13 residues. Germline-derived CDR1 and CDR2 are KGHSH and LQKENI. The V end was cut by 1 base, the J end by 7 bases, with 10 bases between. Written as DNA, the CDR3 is TGTGCCAGCTCACCACGAATTATGGATGAAGCTTTCTTT. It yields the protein CASSPRIMDEAFF.

CDR3: CASSSILQGYEQYV. CDR3 in DNA: TGTGCCAGCAGCTCAATACTACAGGGCTACGAGCAGTACGTC. The chain combines TRBV28 with TRBJ2-7, with D possibly being TRBD1 (6 bases). Looked up from germline, CDR1 is MDHEN and CDR2 is SYDVKM. V lost 6 bases to trimming and J lost 3 bases, with 15 bases between them. The CDR3 length is 14 residues.

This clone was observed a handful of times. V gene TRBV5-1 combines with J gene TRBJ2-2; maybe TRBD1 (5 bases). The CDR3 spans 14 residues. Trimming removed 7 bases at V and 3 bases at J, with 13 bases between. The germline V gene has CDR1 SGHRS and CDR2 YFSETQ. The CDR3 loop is CASRMTEYTGELFF. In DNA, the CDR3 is TGCGCCAGCCGAATGACAGAATACACCGGGGAGCTGTTTTTT. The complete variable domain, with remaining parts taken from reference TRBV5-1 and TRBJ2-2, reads KAGVTQTPRYLIKTRGQQVTLSCSPISGHRSVSWYQQTPGQGLQFLFEYFSETQRNKGNFPGRFSGRQFSNSRSEMNVSTLELGDSALYLCASRMTEYTGELFFGEGSRLTVL.

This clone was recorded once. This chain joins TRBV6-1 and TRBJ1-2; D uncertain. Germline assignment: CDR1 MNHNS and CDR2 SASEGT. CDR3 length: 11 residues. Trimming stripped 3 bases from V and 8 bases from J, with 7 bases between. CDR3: CASSEGGGYTF. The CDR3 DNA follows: TGTGCCAGCAGTGAGGGTGGGGGCTACACCTTC.

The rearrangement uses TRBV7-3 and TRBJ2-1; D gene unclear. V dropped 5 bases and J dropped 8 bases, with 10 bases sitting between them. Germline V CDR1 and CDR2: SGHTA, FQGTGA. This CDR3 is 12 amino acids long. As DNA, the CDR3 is TGTGCCAGCAGCCGCGTTGGTGATGAGCAGTTCTTC. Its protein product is CASSRVGDEQFF. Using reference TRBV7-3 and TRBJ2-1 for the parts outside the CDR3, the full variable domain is GAGVSQTPSNKVTEKGKYVELRCDPISGHTALYWYRQSLGQGPEFLIYFQGTGAADDSGLPNDRFFAVRPEGSVSTLKIQRTERGDSAVYLCASSRVGDEQFFGPGTRLTVL.

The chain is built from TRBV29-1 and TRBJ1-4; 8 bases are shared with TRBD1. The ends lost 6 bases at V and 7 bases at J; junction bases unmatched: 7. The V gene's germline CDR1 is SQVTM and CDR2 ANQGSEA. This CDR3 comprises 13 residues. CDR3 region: CSVWTGLTEKLFF. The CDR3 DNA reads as TGCAGCGTCTGGACAGGGTTGACTGAAAAACTGTTTTTT.

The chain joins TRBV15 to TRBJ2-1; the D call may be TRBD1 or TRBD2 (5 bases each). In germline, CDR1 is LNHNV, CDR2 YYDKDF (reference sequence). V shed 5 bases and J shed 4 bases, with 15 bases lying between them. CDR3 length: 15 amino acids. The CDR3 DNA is TGTGCCACCAGCGGACAAAAGGGAGAGTACAATGAGCAGTTCTTC. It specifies CATSGQKGEYNEQFF.

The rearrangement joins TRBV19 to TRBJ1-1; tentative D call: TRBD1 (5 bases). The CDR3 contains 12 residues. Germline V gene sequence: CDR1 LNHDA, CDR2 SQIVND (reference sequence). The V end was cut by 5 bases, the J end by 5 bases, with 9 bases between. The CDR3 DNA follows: TGTGCCAGTAGTTGGGGCGGAACTGAAGCTTTCTTT. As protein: CASSWGGTEAFF.

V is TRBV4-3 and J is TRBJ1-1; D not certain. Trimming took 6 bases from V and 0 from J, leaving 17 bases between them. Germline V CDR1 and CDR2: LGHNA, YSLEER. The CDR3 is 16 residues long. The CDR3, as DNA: TGCGCCAGCAGTCTCTACCGTCAGATAATGAACACTGAAGCTTTCTTT. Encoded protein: CASSLYRQIMNTEAFF.

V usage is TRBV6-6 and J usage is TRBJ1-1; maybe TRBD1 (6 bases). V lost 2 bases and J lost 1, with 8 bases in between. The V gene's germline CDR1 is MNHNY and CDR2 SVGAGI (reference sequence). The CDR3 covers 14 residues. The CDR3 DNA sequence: TGTGCCAGCAGTTACCAGGGGAAGAACACTGAAGCTTTCTTT. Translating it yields CASSYQGKNTEAFF.

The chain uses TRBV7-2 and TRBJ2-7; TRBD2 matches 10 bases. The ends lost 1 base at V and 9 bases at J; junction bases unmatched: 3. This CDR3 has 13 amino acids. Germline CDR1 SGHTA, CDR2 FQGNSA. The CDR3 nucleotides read TGTGCCAGCAGCTTAGATAGCGGGGGGCGGCAGTACGTC. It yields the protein CASSLDSGGRQYV.